This T cell receptor beta chain was sequenced for a study of T-cell reconstitution after alpha-beta-depleted transplantation in children. Study-wide results and caveats: By about two months after transplant, alpha-beta T cells reportedly arose from several hundred graft clones that had expanded. After transplant, high TCRbeta diversity at day 60 in some patients arose from surviving recipient T cells and thymic progenitors. After one year, T-cell counts and TCRbeta diversity mostly came from new T cells.

V dropped 4 bases and J dropped 4 bases, with 7 bases sitting between them. The CDR3 runs to 12 residues. As regards this clonotype: The antigen is undetermined.

Molecular barcoding with unique molecular identifiers was used for the TCRbeta library. Each CDR3 protein is one row after TCRdb ran MiXCR on the PCR reads. The sample has 540,000 or so distinct CDR3 sequences; more than 20% are singletons. The sequences come from PBMCs, mostly from graft donor cells, collected 360 days after TCRalphabeta/CD19-depleted stem cell transplant. The TCR sequence derives from a boy in the first two years of life who had a stem cell transplant for acute myeloid leukemia, so the T cells may come from the graft donor. The V call is TRBV12-3 or TRBV12-4, the J call TRBJ1-2; D is uncertain. The DNA for the CDR3 is TGTGCCAGCAGTTCCCACCCCTATGGCTACACCTTC. Protein product: CASSSHPYGYTF.